This paragraph covers one T cell receptor (beta chain) sequence. Its antigen remains unknown. Deletions cut 7 bases from V and 0 bases from J, with 15 bases between. The CDR3 sequence is 15 residues long. CDR1 and CDR2 (germline): SNHLY, FYNNEI. These data come from a study of OX40 agonist ivuxolimab in advanced cancers. Regarding the study as a whole: Expansion of clones was among the lowest in partial responders at 0.1-3.0 mg/kg. The authors also found low normalized T-cell clonal expansion in some nonresponders. At 0.1 to 3.0 mg/kg, CD4+ and CD8+ blood T cells expanded clonally by week 6.

This table comes from immunoSEQ multiplex PCR, and its TCRdb copy is limited to in-frame clones, with some not included. The sample carries 30,000 to 40,000 clones, around nine tenths recorded once. This clonotype was obtained from an adult with an advanced solid tumor such as melanoma, head and neck, liver or kidney cancer. The chain carries TRBV2 and TRBJ1-2; D gene ambiguous. Sequencing used CD4+ or CD8+ T cells sorted from blood, obtained in a trial of the OX40 agonist ivuxolimab. CDR3 amino acids: CASTDGGSSNYGYTF. DNA of the CDR3: TGTGCCAGCACCGATGGCGGAAGTTCTAACTATGGCTACACCTTC.